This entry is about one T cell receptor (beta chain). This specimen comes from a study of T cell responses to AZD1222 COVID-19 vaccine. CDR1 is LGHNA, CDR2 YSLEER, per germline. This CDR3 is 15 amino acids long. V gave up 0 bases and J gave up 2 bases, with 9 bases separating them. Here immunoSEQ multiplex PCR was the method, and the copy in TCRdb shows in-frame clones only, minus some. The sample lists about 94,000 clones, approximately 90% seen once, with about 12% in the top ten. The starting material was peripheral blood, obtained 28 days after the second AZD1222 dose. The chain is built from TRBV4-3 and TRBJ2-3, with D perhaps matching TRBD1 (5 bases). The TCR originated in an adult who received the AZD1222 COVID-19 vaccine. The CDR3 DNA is TGCGCCAGCAGCCAAGACACAGGAACCACAGATACGCAGTATTTT. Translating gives CASSQDTGTTDTQYF.